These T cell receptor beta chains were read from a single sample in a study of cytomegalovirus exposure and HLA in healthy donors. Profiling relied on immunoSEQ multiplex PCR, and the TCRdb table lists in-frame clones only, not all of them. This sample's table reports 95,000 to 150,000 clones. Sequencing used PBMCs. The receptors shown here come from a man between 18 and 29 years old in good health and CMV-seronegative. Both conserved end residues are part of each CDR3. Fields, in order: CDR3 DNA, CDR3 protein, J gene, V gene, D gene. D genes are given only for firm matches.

DNA: TGTGCCAGCAGTTTGTGGGGGGGGCTGCTCATGAACACTGAAGCTTTCTTT
CDR3: CASSLWGGLLMNTEAFF
J: TRBJ1-1
V: TRBV27
D: -

DNA: TGTGCCAGCAGCTCGACTAGCGGGAGTGGAGAGACCCAGTACTTC
CDR3: CASSSTSGSGETQYF
J: TRBJ2-5
V: TRBV7-2
D: TRBD2

DNA: TGTGCCAGCAGCGTAGCTACGCGGGAGAGAGCCACAGATACGCAGTATTTT
CDR3: CASSVATRERATDTQYF
J: TRBJ2-3
V: TRBV9
D: TRBD2

DNA: TGTGCCAGCAGCGCTAGCGGCGCTCAAGAGACCCAGTACTTC
CDR3: CASSASGAQETQYF
J: TRBJ2-5
V: TRBV13
D: TRBD2

DNA: TGCGCCAGCAGTCCACAGGGGTTTACTAACTATGGCTACACCTTC
CDR3: CASSPQGFTNYGYTF
J: TRBJ1-2
V: TRBV10-1
D: TRBD1

DNA: TGCAGCGTTGAACCCCCAGGGGTGGGCTATGGCTACACCTTC
CDR3: CSVEPPGVGYGYTF
J: TRBJ1-2
V: TRBV29-1
D: -

DNA: TGTGCCAGCAGCTCGTCCGCTATAACAGATACGCAGTATTTT
CDR3: CASSSSAITDTQYF
J: TRBJ2-3
V: TRBV7-6
D: -

DNA: TGTGCCAGCAGCGTAGGTCCGGGAGGGGGAGACACCATATATTTT
CDR3: CASSVGPGGGDTIYF
J: TRBJ1-3
V: TRBV9
D: -

DNA: TGCGCCAGCAGCTTGGCCGGACACCAAAGCGTCTATGGCTACACCTTC
CDR3: CASSLAGHQSVYGYTF
J: TRBJ1-2
V: TRBV5-1
D: -

DNA: TGTGCCAGCAGCACATCGAACGAAGAGACCCAGTACTTC
CDR3: CASSTSNEETQYF
J: TRBJ2-5
V: TRBV9
D: -

DNA: TGTGCCACCGCGTGGTGGACAGGGGGCCTTAATGAAAAACTGTTTTTT
CDR3: CATAWWTGGLNEKLFF
J: TRBJ1-4
V: TRBV15
D: TRBD1

DNA: TGTGCCAGCAGTTACCTAGCGGGGTACACAGATACGCAGTATTTT
CDR3: CASSYLAGYTDTQYF
J: TRBJ2-3
V: TRBV2
D: TRBD2

DNA: TGTGCCAGCGCTATAGGCGGGGGCTCCACAGATACGCAGTATTTT
CDR3: CASAIGGGSTDTQYF
J: TRBJ2-3
V: TRBV7-8
D: -

DNA: TGTGCCAGCAGCGGACTACTACAATTTAATGAGCAGTTCTTC
CDR3: CASSGLLQFNEQFF
J: TRBJ2-1
V: TRBV6-5
D: -

DNA: TGTGCCAGTAGTATAGGGGGGCAGGCGAACACTGAAGCTTTCTTT
CDR3: CASSIGGQANTEAFF
J: TRBJ1-1
V: TRBV19
D: -

DNA: TGTGCCAGTAGTATGATTGGGCAGGGTGAGTTCTTC
CDR3: CASSMIGQGEFF
J: TRBJ2-1
V: TRBV19
D: -

DNA: TGTGCCAGCAGCTCTTCTGGCAGGAACTACGAGCAGTACTTC
CDR3: CASSSSGRNYEQYF
J: TRBJ2-7
V: TRBV11-2
D: -

DNA: TGTGCCAGTAGGGACCTGGGGCTTTACAATGAGCAGTTCTTC
CDR3: CASRDLGLYNEQFF
J: TRBJ2-1
V: TRBV19
D: -

DNA: TGTGCCAGCAGCCCACTAGCGGCCAGCACAGATACGCAGTATTTT
CDR3: CASSPLAASTDTQYF
J: TRBJ2-3
V: TRBV7-6
D: TRBD2

DNA: TGTGCCAGCACCCCCGGGACCTACGAGCAGTACTTC
CDR3: CASTPGTYEQYF
J: TRBJ2-7
V: TRBV25-1
D: -

DNA: TGTGCCAGCAGCCCAAGGGACAGACAAAACATTCAGTACTTC
CDR3: CASSPRDRQNIQYF
J: TRBJ2-4
V: TRBV5-4
D: TRBD1

DNA: TGTGCCAGCAGCCCAACGCTACTAGCGGGAGGGGTGACCCAGTACTTC
CDR3: CASSPTLLAGGVTQYF
J: TRBJ2-5
V: TRBV14
D: TRBD2

DNA: TGTGCCAGCAGTTTCGGGGAAAATCAGCCCCAGCATTTT
CDR3: CASSFGENQPQHF
J: TRBJ1-5
V: TRBV27
D: -

DNA: TGTGCCAGCAGTTCGGGACAGGGGGCGAACACTGAAGCTTTCTTT
CDR3: CASSSGQGANTEAFF
J: TRBJ1-1
V: TRBV7-9
D: TRBD1

DNA: TGTGCCAGCAGCTTGAGCAACTATGGCTACACCTTC
CDR3: CASSLSNYGYTF
J: TRBJ1-2
V: TRBV5-4
D: -

DNA: TGCGCCAGCAGCCAAGGTCCCCTCAATCAGCCCCAGCATTTT
CDR3: CASSQGPLNQPQHF
J: TRBJ1-5
V: TRBV4-1
D: -

DNA: TGTGCCAGCAGCTCCTCGTTGGACAGGGTAGATGAGCAGTTCTTC
CDR3: CASSSSLDRVDEQFF
J: TRBJ2-1
V: TRBV7-2
D: TRBD1

DNA: TGTGCCAGCAGCTTATTGCCCCCCGGGACCCAGTACTTC
CDR3: CASSLLPPGTQYF
J: TRBJ2-5
V: TRBV11-2
D: -

DNA: TGTGCCAGTAGTAGGGCTAGCGGGAGTTTCAATGAGCAGTTCTTC
CDR3: CASSRASGSFNEQFF
J: TRBJ2-1
V: TRBV19
D: TRBD2

DNA: TGTGCCAGCAGCTTAGATAGCAGGGGCGGTTCACCCCTCCACTTT
CDR3: CASSLDSRGGSPLHF
J: TRBJ1-6
V: TRBV7-8
D: -

DNA: TGTGCCAGCAGCCTCCCTATGGAGAGCGGGGGGATCTACGAGCAGTACTTC
CDR3: CASSLPMESGGIYEQYF
J: TRBJ2-7
V: TRBV5-6
D: TRBD2

DNA: TGTGCCAGCAGCGGATGGACAGCTGCCTCTGGGGCCAACGTCCTGACTTTC
CDR3: CASSGWTAASGANVLTF
J: TRBJ2-6
V: TRBV4-2
D: -

DNA: TGTGCCAGCAGTCCGGATCGGGGTCAGCCCCAGCATTTT
CDR3: CASSPDRGQPQHF
J: TRBJ1-5
V: TRBV28
D: -

DNA: TGTGCCAGCTCACCGGACAGGGGGGGGTACAATGAGCAGTTCTTC
CDR3: CASSPDRGGYNEQFF
J: TRBJ2-1
V: TRBV18
D: TRBD1

DNA: TGTGCCAGCGGGGGGACAGGTGAAGCTTTCTTT
CDR3: CASGGTGEAFF
J: TRBJ1-1
V: TRBV27
D: TRBD1

DNA: TGTGCCAGCAGCCGACAGAGTTACACAGATACGCAGTATTTT
CDR3: CASSRQSYTDTQYF
J: TRBJ2-3
V: TRBV7-3
D: -

DNA: TGTGCCAGCAGGGTTGACAGGGGCTTACAGCCCCAGCATTTT
CDR3: CASRVDRGLQPQHF
J: TRBJ1-5
V: TRBV2
D: TRBD1

DNA: TGTGCCAGCTCACTCACAGGGTCCTCCTACAATGAGCAGTTCTTC
CDR3: CASSLTGSSYNEQFF
J: TRBJ2-1
V: TRBV18
D: -

DNA: TGTGCCAGCAGTCTGGGACAGGGGGCAGCTGGAAACACCATATATTTT
CDR3: CASSLGQGAAGNTIYF
J: TRBJ1-3
V: TRBV28
D: TRBD1

DNA: TGCGCCAGCAGCCCAACCCGGGGTAACACTGAAGCTTTCTTT
CDR3: CASSPTRGNTEAFF
J: TRBJ1-1
V: TRBV5-1
D: -

DNA: TGTGCCAGCAGCAAAGGGGACAGGGTTGGAAACATTCAGTACTTC
CDR3: CASSKGDRVGNIQYF
J: TRBJ2-4
V: TRBV21-1
D: -

DNA: TGCGCCAGCAGCTTGGACGGTAGCGGGGGGTCGGTGGGTACGCAGTATTTT
CDR3: CASSLDGSGGSVGTQYF
J: TRBJ2-3
V: TRBV5-1
D: TRBD2

DNA: TGTGCCAGCAGCCAAGAACAGACAAGGGGAAACACTGAAGCTTTCTTT
CDR3: CASSQEQTRGNTEAFF
J: TRBJ1-1
V: TRBV14
D: -

DNA: TGTGCCAGCATCTCTATGACTATAGCCAAAAACATTCAGTACTTC
CDR3: CASISMTIAKNIQYF
J: TRBJ2-4
V: TRBV12-1
D: -

DNA: TGTGCCAGCAGTTACTCGTGGGACAGACTAAACACTGAAGCTTTCTTT
CDR3: CASSYSWDRLNTEAFF
J: TRBJ1-1
V: TRBV6-6
D: TRBD1

DNA: TGTGCCAGCAGCTGGACAGGGAAACGGGCTGGAAGCCAGCCCCAGCATTTT
CDR3: CASSWTGKRAGSQPQHF
J: TRBJ1-5
V: TRBV7-8
D: TRBD1

DNA: TGTGCCAGCAGCGTAGGAGGAGTCTCCTACGAGCAGTACTTC
CDR3: CASSVGGVSYEQYF
J: TRBJ2-7
V: TRBV9
D: -

DNA: TGTGCCAGTAGTCCCACAGGGGAAACAGCTTTCTTT
CDR3: CASSPTGETAFF
J: TRBJ1-1
V: TRBV19
D: TRBD1